Listed below are T cell receptor beta chains from one sample, sequenced in a study of blood T cell repertoires in COVID-19. The protocol was immunoSEQ multiplex PCR, while the TCRdb copy is restricted to in-frame clones and leaves out a portion. The table has about 200,000 clones, around nine tenths seen once. The sequenced material came from peripheral blood. The receptors were gathered from a man younger than 30 with active or convalescent COVID-19. CDR3s include the opening cysteine and the closing phenylalanine or tryptophan. D genes are given only for firm matches. Rows may omit the clone size; those that give it use once, few, many or a size class.

>few|TRBV4-1|TRBJ2-1|.
TGCGCCAGCAGCCCCTCGGTTGGTAAGCTGGATGAGCAGTTCTTC
CASSPSVGKLDEQFF
>once|TRBV3-1/TRBV3-2|TRBJ2-5|.
TGTGCCAGCAGCCAAGGTTCAGCGAAGACCCAGTACTTC
CASSQGSAKTQYF
>.|TRBV6-5|TRBJ1-1|.
TGTGCCAGCGCCCGGCGGGACACTGAAGCTTTCTTT
CASARRDTEAFF
>.|TRBV7-2|TRBJ2-3|.
TGTGCCAGCAGCTTAACTCGCTCTAGCACAGATACGCAGTATTTT
CASSLTRSSTDTQYF
>.|TRBV10-3|TRBJ1-1|TRBD1
TGTGCCATCATGGCAGGGGGACGGACTGAAGCTTTCTTT
CAIMAGGRTEAFF
>.|TRBV10-3|TRBJ2-1|TRBD2
TGTGCCATCAGTGAGTCCTACATGGGACTAGCGGGAGACAATGAGCAGTTCTTC
CAISESYMGLAGDNEQFF
>.|TRBV6-6|TRBJ1-5|.
TGTGCCAGCAGTTACGGGGGGGGACATCAGCCCCAGCATTTT
CASSYGGGHQPQHF
>.|TRBV10-3|TRBJ1-6|.
TGTGCCATCAGTGAGTCGACGGCGGGGGAGTCCTCACCCCTCCACTTT
CAISESTAGESSPLHF
>.|TRBV6-5|TRBJ2-7|.
TGTGCCAGCAGTTCCTCTCTCTACGAGCAGTACTTC
CASSSSLYEQYF
>.|TRBV2|TRBJ1-2|.
TGTGCCAGCAGCCTTGACTATGGCTACACCTTC
CASSLDYGYTF
>.|TRBV19|TRBJ1-2|.
TGTGCCAGTAGTATGAGCGGCAGCTCTAACTATGGCTACACCTTC
CASSMSGSSNYGYTF